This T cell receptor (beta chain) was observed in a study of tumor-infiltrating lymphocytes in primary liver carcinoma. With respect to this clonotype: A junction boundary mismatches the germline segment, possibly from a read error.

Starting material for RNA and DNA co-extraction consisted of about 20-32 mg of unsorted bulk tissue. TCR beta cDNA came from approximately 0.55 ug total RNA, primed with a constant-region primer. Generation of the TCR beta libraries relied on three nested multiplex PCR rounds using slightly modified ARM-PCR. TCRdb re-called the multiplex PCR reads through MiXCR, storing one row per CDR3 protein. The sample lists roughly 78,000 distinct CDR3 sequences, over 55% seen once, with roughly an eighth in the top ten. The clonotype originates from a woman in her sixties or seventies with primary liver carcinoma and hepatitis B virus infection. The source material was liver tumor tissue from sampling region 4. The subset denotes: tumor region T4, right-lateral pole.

The CDR3 DNA is TGCAGCGTCACGGGGCACTCGAGCGGGGAGCCGCTTTTT. It specifies CSVTGHSSGEPLF. The chain uses TRBV29-1 and TRBJ2-2, with 7 bases matching TRBD2. From germline, CDR1 is SQVTM and CDR2 ANQGSEA. The CDR3 is made up of 13 amino acids.